This is a list of T cell receptor beta chains from one sample in a study of T cells in Graves' hyperthyroidism and ophthalmopathy. Using its own MiXCR run on the multiplex PCR reads, TCRdb lists one record per CDR3 protein. The table lists about 640,000 distinct CDR3 sequences, about a fifth of them singletons, with over 30% in the top ten. Specimen: blood. These receptors originate from a man aged 25 to 45 with Graves' ophthalmopathy. CDR3s include the opening cysteine and the closing phenylalanine or tryptophan. D genes are given only for firm matches. Not all rows give a size; the values are once, few, many and, for expanded clones, a class.

- | TRBJ2-3 | TRBV15 | - | TGTGCCACCAGCCGTACGGGACTCAGAACAGATACGCAGTATTTT | CATSRTGLRTDTQYF
- | TRBJ2-1 | TRBV20-1 | - | TGCAGTGCTCTAGACCAGGGGATATACAATGAGCAGTTCTTC | CSALDQGIYNEQFF
many | TRBJ2-3 | TRBV7-3 | TRBD2 | TGTGCCAGCAGCATGGGACTAGCGGGGGTTACAGATACGCAGTATTTT | CASSMGLAGVTDTQYF
few | TRBJ1-6 | TRBV10-3 | - | TGTGCCATCAGTGAAGGGTCTATCTGGAATTCACCCCTCCACTTT | CAISEGSIWNSPLHF
- | TRBJ2-2 | TRBV24-1 | TRBD1 | TGTGCCACCAGTGACCGAACCGACAGGGCCTTGAACACCGGGGAGCTGTTTTTT | CATSDRTDRALNTGELFF
many | TRBJ1-2 | TRBV20-1 | - | TGCAGTGCTCCCGAGGGGGGAAGTCGTTACACCTTC | CSAPEGGSRYTF
few | TRBJ2-7 | TRBV5-1 | TRBD1 | TGCGCCAGCAGCTTGAGGCGACAGGGATACGAGCAGTACTTC | CASSLRRQGYEQYF
many | TRBJ1-1 | TRBV7-2 | - | TGTGCCAGCAGCTTAGGCCAGTTTAACACTGAAGCTTTCTTT | CASSLGQFNTEAFF
- | TRBJ1-3 | TRBV10-1 | - | TGCGCGCCGTCGCTGTCCTCTGGAAACACCATATATTTT | CAPSLSSGNTIYF
- | TRBJ1-6 | TRBV27 | - | TGTGCCAGCAGTTTATCCGGAGGGGTCAATTCACCCCTCCACTTT | CASSLSGGVNSPLHF
- | TRBJ2-7 | TRBV4-2 | - | TGTGCCAGCAGCCCGGAGGGCGGAAACTCCTACGAGCAGTACTTC | CASSPEGGNSYEQYF
few | TRBJ1-1 | TRBV5-1 | - | TGCGCCAGCTCCTTTGGGGTGCAGACTGAAGCTTTCTTT | CASSFGVQTEAFF
many | TRBJ2-7 | TRBV7-8 | TRBD2 | TGTGCCAGCAGCTTACTCACTAGCGGGTCCTACGAGCAGTACTTC | CASSLLTSGSYEQYF
many | TRBJ2-7 | TRBV13 | TRBD1 | TGTGCCAGCAGCCGAGGGACAGAGCCCTACGAGCAGTACTTC | CASSRGTEPYEQYF
few | TRBJ2-5 | TRBV15 | TRBD2 | TGTGCCACCAGCAGACTAAAACTAGCGGGAGGAGAGACCCAGTACTTC | CATSRLKLAGGETQYF
many | TRBJ2-2 | TRBV2 | TRBD2 | TGTGCCAGCAGGCCCGGGACTAGCGGGACCGGGGAGCTGTTTTTT | CASRPGTSGTGELFF
- | TRBJ2-3 | TRBV20-1 | - | TGCAGTGCGCCGGCCGGGTCAGATACGCAGTATTTT | CSAPAGSDTQYF
few | TRBJ2-7 | TRBV3-1 | - | TGTGCCAGCAGCGACAGCAGAGTCTACGAGCAGTACTTC | CASSDSRVYEQYF
- | TRBJ1-5 | TRBV30 | - | TGTGCCTGGAGTGTAGGGTACGATCAGCCCCAGCATTTT | CAWSVGYDQPQHF
- | TRBJ2-1 | TRBV28 | - | TGTGCCAGCTGCCCGGCCCTGAGCTCCTACAATGAGCAGTTCTTC | CASCPALSSYNEQFF
many | TRBJ1-2 | TRBV2 | - | TGTGCCAGCATTACAACGGACTATGGCTACACCTTC | CASITTDYGYTF
- | TRBJ2-7 | TRBV25-1 | TRBD2 | TGTGCCAGCAGTGAATTTTCTAGCGGGGCTGCCTACGAGCAGTACTTC | CASSEFSSGAAYEQYF
few | TRBJ1-6 | TRBV28 | - | TGTGCCAGCAGTTTCTCTCAACGGAGATATAATTCACCCCTCCACTTT | CASSFSQRRYNSPLHF
- | TRBJ2-4 | TRBV6-1 | TRBD1 | TGTGCCAGCAGGGGACAGACCGAACCAGCCAAAAACATTCAGTACTTC | CASRGQTEPAKNIQYF
few | TRBJ1-1 | TRBV29-1 | - | TGCAGCGTAAGGGGTAGGGCGACTGAAGCTTTCTTT | CSVRGRATEAFF
- | TRBJ1-1 | TRBV18 | - | TGTGCCAGCTCACCGGGGTACGACAGGCCGAGGACTGAAGCTTTCTTT | CASSPGYDRPRTEAFF
few | TRBJ1-1 | TRBV20-1 | TRBD1 | TGCAGTGCTGACAGGGGTGCGGGGGCTGAAGCTTTCTTT | CSADRGAGAEAFF
- | TRBJ2-3 | TRBV5-1 | - | TGCACCAGCAGCCCTGCTGTAGTCCCAGATACGCAGTATTTT | CTSSPAVVPDTQYF
- | TRBJ1-2 | TRBV11-2 | - | TGTGCCAGCAGCTTGGCCAGCCGGGAGAATGGCTACACCTTC | CASSLASRENGYTF
- | TRBJ2-1 | TRBV20-1 | - | TGCAGTGCTAGAGCGGATCTCAACAATGAGCAGTTCTTC | CSARADLNNEQFF
many | TRBJ1-1 | TRBV3-1 | - | TGTGCCAGCAGCCAAGTCTATACTGAAGCTTTCTTT | CASSQVYTEAFF
- | TRBJ2-5 | TRBV20-1 | TRBD2 | TGCAGTGCTAGAGGAGGTAGCGGGAGGCCAGAGACCCAGTACTTC | CSARGGSGRPETQYF
- | TRBJ2-2 | TRBV5-8 | TRBD1 | TGTGCCAGCAGGAGGAGGGGACAGGGGGCGTCCGGGGAGCTGTTTTTT | CASRRRGQGASGELFF
- | TRBJ2-1 | TRBV10-3 | TRBD2 | TGTGCCATCAGTGATCGTAGCGGGACTAACAATGAGCAGTTCTTC | CAISDRSGTNNEQFF
- | TRBJ2-3 | TRBV20-1 | TRBD2 | TGCAGTGCTAGAGGGACTAGCGGAGCAACAGATACGCAGTATTTT | CSARGTSGATDTQYF
- | TRBJ1-2 | TRBV7-2 | - | TGTGCCAGCAGCCCATCGCCAAATCCTAACTATGGCTACACCTTC | CASSPSPNPNYGYTF
few | TRBJ1-1 | TRBV4-2 | - | TGTGCCAGCAGCCAAGGACTTCAGGAGGGAGCTTTCTTT | CASSQGLQEGAFF
once | TRBJ1-5 | TRBV9 | - | TGTGCCAGCAGCGCCGTAGGGGGGCTGCAGCCCCAGCATTTT | CASSAVGGLQPQHF
once | TRBJ2-3 | TRBV3-1 | - | TGTGCCAGCAGCCCCGTCCGGGGCGATGGCACAGATACGCAGTATTTT | CASSPVRGDGTDTQYF
many | TRBJ2-3 | TRBV2 | TRBD2 | TGTGCCAGCAGTGAAGCGCTTCGGCGGGAGTACTTCACAGATACGCAGTATTTT | CASSEALRREYFTDTQYF
- | TRBJ2-2 | TRBV20-1 | - | TGCAGTGCTAGACCACCGGGACTCCTCACCGGGGAGCTGTTTTTT | CSARPPGLLTGELFF
many | TRBJ2-5 | TRBV7-8 | TRBD2 | TGTGCCAGCAGCTTATTGCGAGGCGGGAGGGCCGTACAAGAGACCCAGTACTTC | CASSLLRGGRAVQETQYF
- | TRBJ2-5 | TRBV2 | - | TGTGCCAGCAGTGAGGAGGGGAGGTCCTGGGAGACCCAGTACTTC | CASSEEGRSWETQYF
few | TRBJ2-3 | TRBV9 | - | TGTGCCAGCAGCCCCTGGGGAAACACAGATACGCAGTATTTT | CASSPWGNTDTQYF
- | TRBJ2-1 | TRBV9 | TRBD2 | TGTGCCAGCAGCGTAGGAGCGGGAAGGGGACATGAGCAGTTCTTC | CASSVGAGRGHEQFF
- | TRBJ2-7 | TRBV20-1 | - | TGCAGTGCTAGGATAGGGCTTACCTACGAGCAGTACTTC | CSARIGLTYEQYF
many | TRBJ1-1 | TRBV20-1 | TRBD1 | TGCAGTGCTAGGGGGACAGGCCTGAGCACTGAAGCTTTCTTT | CSARGTGLSTEAFF
- | TRBJ1-2 | TRBV19 | - | TGTGCCAGTAGTATGGGCAAAGTCTATGGCTACACCTTC | CASSMGKVYGYTF
- | TRBJ1-5 | TRBV6-5 | - | TGTGCCAGCAGTTTACGAGGATCGGGGGCCTTCAATCAGCCCCAGCATTTT | CASSLRGSGAFNQPQHF
- | TRBJ2-1 | TRBV12-3/TRBV12-4 | - | TGTGCCAGCAGTTCCACCGGGACCTCCCTAGGGAATGAGCAGTTCTTC | CASSSTGTSLGNEQFF
few | TRBJ1-2 | TRBV29-1 | - | TGCAGCGCTAAAGGGAGGGAAGGCCACACCTTC | CSAKGREGHTF
few | TRBJ2-1 | TRBV12-3/TRBV12-4 | - | TGTGCCAGCATGGGTCTAGCCGGGACTCCATCTGTGAGCTCCTACAATGAGCAGTTCTTC | CASMGLAGTPSVSSYNEQFF
few | TRBJ2-1 | TRBV6-2/TRBV6-3 | - | TGTGCCAGCAGCCCAAGCACCAACTTCGCGGTGGGGGCCTACAATGAGCAGTTCTTC | CASSPSTNFAVGAYNEQFF